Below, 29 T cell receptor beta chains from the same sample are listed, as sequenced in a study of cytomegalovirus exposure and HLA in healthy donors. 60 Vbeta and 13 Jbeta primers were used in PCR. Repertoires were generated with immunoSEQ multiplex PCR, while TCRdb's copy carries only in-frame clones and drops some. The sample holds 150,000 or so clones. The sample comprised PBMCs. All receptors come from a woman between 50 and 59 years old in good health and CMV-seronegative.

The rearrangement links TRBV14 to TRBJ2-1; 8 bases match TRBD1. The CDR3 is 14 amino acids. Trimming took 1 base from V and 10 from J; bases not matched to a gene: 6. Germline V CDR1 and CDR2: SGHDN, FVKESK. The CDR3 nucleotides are TGTGCCAGCAGCCAAGTCCCAGGGGGCAGAGAGCAGTTCTTC. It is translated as CASSQVPGGREQFF.

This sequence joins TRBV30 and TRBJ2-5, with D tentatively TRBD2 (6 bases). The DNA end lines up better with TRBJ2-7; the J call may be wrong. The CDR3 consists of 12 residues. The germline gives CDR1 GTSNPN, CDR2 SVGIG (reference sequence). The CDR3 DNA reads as TGTGCCTGGAGTGTACGGGGGTACGAGCAGTACTTC. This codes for CAWSVRGYEQYF.

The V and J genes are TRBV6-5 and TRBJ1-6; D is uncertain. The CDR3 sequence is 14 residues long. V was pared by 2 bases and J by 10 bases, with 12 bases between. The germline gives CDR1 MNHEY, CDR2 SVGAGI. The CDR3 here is CASSYAEGSSPLHF. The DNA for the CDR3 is TGTGCCAGCAGTTACGCGGAGGGTTCGTCACCCCTCCACTTT.

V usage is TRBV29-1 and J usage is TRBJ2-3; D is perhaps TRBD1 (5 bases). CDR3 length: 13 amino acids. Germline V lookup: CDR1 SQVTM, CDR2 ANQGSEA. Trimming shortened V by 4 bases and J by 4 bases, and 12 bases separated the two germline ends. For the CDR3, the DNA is TGCAGCGTTGGTCGCCAGGGTCCAGATACGCAGTATTTT. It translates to CSVGRQGPDTQYF.

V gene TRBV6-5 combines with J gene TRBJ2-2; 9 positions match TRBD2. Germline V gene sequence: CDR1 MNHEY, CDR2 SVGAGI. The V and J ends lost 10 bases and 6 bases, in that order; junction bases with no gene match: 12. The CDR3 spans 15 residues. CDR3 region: CATRVRLAGPGELFF. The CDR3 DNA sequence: TGTGCCACCAGGGTGAGGCTAGCGGGACCCGGGGAGCTGTTTTTT.

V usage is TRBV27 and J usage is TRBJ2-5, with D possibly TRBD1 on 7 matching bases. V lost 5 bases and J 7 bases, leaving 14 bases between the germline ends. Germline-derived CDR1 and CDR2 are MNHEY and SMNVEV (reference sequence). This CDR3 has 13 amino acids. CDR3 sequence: CASSARGAGTQYF. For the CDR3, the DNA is TGTGCCAGCAGTGCCAGGGGGGCGGGGACCCAGTACTTC.

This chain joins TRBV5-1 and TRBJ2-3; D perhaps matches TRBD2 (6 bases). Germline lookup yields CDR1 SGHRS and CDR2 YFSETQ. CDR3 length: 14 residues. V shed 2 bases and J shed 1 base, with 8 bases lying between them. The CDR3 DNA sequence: TGCGCCAGCAGCTTAAGGGAGGGCACAGATACGCAGTATTTT. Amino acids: CASSLREGTDTQYF.

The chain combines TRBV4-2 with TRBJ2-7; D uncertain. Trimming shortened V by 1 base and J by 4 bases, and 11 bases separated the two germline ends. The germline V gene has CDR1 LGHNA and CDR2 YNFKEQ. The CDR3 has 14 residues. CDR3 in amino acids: CASSQVRQQYEQYF. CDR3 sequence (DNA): TGTGCCAGCAGCCAAGTGCGGCAGCAATACGAGCAGTACTTC.

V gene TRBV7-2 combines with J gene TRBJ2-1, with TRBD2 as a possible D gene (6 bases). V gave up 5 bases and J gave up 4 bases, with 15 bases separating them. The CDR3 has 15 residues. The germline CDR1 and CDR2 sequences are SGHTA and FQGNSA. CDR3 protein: CASSRLVIGYNEQFF. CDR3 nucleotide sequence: TGTGCCAGCAGCCGACTAGTAATAGGGTACAATGAGCAGTTCTTC.

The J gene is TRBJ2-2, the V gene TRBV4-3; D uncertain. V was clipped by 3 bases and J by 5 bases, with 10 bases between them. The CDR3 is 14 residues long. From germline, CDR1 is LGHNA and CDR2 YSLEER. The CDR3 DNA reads TGCGCCAGCAGCCAGGCCAGCGTAACCGGGGAGCTGTTTTTT. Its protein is CASSQASVTGELFF.

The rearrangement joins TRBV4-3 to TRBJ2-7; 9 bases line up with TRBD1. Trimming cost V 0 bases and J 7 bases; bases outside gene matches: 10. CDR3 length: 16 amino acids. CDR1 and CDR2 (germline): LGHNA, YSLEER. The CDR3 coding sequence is TGCGCCAGCAGCCAAGAAAGAGGGGACAGGGTTAGAGAGCAGTACTTC. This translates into CASSQERGDRVREQYF.

DNA of the CDR3: TGCGCCAGCAGTCGACTAGCGGGGGGCATCGAGCAGTTCTTC. It is translated as CASSRLAGGIEQFF. The rearrangement uses TRBV4-1 and TRBJ2-1, with 13 positions matching TRBD2. Trimming removed 6 bases from V and 10 bases from J; junction bases left unmatched: 6. Per germline, CDR1 MGHRA and CDR2 YSYEKL. The CDR3 totals 14 residues.

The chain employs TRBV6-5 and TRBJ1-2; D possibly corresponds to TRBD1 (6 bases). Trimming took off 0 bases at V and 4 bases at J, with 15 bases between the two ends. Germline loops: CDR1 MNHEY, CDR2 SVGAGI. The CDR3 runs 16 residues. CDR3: CASSYSLTGKGYGYTF. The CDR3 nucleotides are TGTGCCAGCAGTTACTCGTTAACAGGGAAGGGCTATGGCTACACCTTC.

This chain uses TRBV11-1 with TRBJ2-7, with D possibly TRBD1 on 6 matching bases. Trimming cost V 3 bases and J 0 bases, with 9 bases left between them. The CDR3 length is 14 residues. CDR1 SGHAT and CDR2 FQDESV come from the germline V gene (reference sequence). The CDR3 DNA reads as TGTGCCAGCAGCTTCGGCAGGGGCTCCTACGAGCAGTACTTC. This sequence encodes CASSFGRGSYEQYF. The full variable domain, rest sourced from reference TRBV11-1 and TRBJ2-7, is EAEVAQSPRYKITEKSQAVAFWCDPISGHATLYWYRQILGQGPELLVQFQDESVVDDSQLPKDRFSAERLKGVDSTLKIQPAELGDSAMYLCASSFGRGSYEQYFGPGTRLTVT.

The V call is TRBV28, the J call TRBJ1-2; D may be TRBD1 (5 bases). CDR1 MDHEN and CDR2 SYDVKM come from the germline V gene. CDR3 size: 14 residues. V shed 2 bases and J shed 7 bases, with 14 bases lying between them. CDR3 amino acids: CASSLVGGWSGYTF. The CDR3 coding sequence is TGTGCCAGCAGTTTAGTCGGGGGATGGAGTGGCTACACCTTC.

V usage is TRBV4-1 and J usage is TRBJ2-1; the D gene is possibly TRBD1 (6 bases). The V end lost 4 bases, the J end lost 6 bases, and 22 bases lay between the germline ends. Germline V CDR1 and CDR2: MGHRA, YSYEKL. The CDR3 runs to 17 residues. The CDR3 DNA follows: TGCGCCAGCAGCCGCCCTTGGGGGACACAGGGCGGCAATGAGCAGTTCTTC. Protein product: CASSRPWGTQGGNEQFF.

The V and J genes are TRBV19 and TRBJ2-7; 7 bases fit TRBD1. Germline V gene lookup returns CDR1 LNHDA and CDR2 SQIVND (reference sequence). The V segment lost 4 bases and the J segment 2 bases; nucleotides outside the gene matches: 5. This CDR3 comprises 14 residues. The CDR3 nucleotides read TGTGCCAGTAGTACCCGGGACAGCACCTACGAGCAGTACTTC. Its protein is CASSTRDSTYEQYF. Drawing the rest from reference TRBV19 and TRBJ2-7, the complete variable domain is DGGITQSPKYLFRKEGQNVTLSCEQNLNHDAMYWYRQDPGQGLRLIYYSQIVNDFQKGDIAEGYSVSREKKESFPLTVTSAQKNPTAFYLCASSTRDSTYEQYFGPGTRLTVT.

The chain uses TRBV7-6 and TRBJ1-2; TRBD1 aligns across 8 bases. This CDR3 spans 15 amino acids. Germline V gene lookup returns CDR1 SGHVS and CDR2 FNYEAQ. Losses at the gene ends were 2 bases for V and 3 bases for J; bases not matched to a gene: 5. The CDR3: CASSLIHRGDYGYTF. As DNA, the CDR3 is TGTGCCAGCAGCTTAATTCACAGGGGGGACTATGGCTACACCTTC. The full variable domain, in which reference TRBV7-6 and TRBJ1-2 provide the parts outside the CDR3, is GAGVSQSPRYKVTKRGQDVALRCDPISGHVSLYWYRQALGQGPEFLTYFNYEAQQDKSGLPNDRFSAERPEGSISTLTIQRTEQRDSAMYRCASSLIHRGDYGYTFGSGTRLTVV.

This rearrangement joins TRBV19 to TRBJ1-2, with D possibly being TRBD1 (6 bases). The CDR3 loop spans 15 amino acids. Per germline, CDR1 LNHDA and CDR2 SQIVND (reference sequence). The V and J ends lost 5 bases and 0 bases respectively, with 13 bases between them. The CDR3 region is CASSSGQLANYGYTF. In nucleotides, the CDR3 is TGTGCCAGTAGTTCCGGACAGTTAGCTAACTATGGCTACACCTTC.

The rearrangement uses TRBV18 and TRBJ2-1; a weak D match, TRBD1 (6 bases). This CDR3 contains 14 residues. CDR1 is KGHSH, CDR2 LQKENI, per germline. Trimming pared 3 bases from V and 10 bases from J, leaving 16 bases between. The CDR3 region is CASSPEQGPGEQFF. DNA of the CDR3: TGTGCCAGCTCACCGGAGCAGGGGCCAGGAGAGCAGTTCTTC.

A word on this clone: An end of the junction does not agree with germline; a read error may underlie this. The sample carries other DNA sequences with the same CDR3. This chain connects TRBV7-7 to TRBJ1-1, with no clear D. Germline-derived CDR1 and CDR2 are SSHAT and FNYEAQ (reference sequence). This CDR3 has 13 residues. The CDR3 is CASSLSVNTEAFF. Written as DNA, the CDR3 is TGTGCTAGCAGCTTATCAGTGAACACTGAAGCTTTCTTT. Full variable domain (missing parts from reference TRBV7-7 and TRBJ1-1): GAGVSQSPRYKVTKRGQDVTLRCDPISSHATLYWYQQALGQGPEFLTYFNYEAQPDKSGLPSDRFSAERPEGSISTLTIQRTEQRDSAMYRCASSLSVNTEAFFGQGTRLTVV.

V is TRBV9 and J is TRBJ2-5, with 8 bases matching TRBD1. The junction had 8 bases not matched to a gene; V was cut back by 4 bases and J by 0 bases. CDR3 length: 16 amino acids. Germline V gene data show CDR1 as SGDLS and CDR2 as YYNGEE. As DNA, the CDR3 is TGTGCCAGCAGCCCTCGGACAGGGAGGTACCAAGAGACCCAGTACTTC. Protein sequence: CASSPRTGRYQETQYF.

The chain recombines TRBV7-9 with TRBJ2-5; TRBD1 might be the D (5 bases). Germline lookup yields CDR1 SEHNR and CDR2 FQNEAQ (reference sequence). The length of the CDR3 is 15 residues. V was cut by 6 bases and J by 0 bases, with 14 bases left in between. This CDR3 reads CASRAVTEYQETQYF. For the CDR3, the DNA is TGTGCCAGCAGAGCTGTGACAGAGTACCAAGAGACCCAGTACTTC.

The CDR3: CASSQLREWYGYTF. CDR3 coding DNA: TGTGCCAGCAGCCAACTCCGGGAATGGTATGGCTACACCTTC. The chain is built from TRBV11-2 and TRBJ1-2, with no clear D. V was shortened by 5 bases and J by 5 bases, with 15 bases between the two germline ends. CDR1 is SGHAT and CDR2 is FQNNGV in the germline V gene. This CDR3 is built from 14 residues.

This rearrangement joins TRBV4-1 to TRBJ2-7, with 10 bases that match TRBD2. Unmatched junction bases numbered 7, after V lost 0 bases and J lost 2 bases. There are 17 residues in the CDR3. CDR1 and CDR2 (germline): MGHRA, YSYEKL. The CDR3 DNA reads TGCGCCAGCAGCCAAGATCGGGGGAGCGGGGGGGCCTACGAGCAGTACTTC. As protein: CASSQDRGSGGAYEQYF.

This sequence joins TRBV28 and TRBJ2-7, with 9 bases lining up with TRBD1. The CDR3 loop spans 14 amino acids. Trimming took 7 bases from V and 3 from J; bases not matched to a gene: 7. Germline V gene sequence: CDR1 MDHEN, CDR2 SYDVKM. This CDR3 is CASTKGGQGYEQYF. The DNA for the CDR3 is TGTGCCAGCACAAAAGGGGGACAGGGCTACGAGCAGTACTTC.

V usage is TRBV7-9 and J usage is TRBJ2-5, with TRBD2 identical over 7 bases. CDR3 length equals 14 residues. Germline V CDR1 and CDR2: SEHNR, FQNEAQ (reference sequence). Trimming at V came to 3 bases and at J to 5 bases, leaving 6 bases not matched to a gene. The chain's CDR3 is CASSFGGKRETQYF. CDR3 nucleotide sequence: TGTGCCAGCAGCTTCGGGGGGAAGAGGGAGACCCAGTACTTC.

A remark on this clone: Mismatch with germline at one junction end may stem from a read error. The CDR3 nucleotides are TGTGCCAGCAGCGAAGGGGCTAGCGCTGCCTACGAGCAGTACTTC. Protein sequence: CASSEGASAAYEQYF. This chain links TRBV6-1 with TRBJ2-7, with D possibly being TRBD2 (6 bases). CDR3 length equals 15 residues. Germline CDR1 reads MNHNS; CDR2 reads SASEGT.

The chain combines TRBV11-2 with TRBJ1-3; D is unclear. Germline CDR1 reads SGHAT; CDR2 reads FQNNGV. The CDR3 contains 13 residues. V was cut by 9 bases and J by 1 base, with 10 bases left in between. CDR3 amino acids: CASAAKSGNTIYF. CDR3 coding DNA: TGTGCCAGTGCCGCGAAGTCTGGAAACACCATATATTTT.